The table lists the clone carrying this T cell receptor beta chain with a count of one. What it binds is unknown. The data originate from a study of tumor-infiltrating lymphocytes in primary liver carcinoma. Study-level findings and limits: Overlap between tumor regions exceeded overlap of tumor with adjacent tissue or blood.

RNA was extracted from whole blood without cell sorting, alongside germline DNA. Treatment-naive at the time, the patients had chronic HBV infection. CDR1 SGHNT and CDR2 YYREEE come from the germline V gene (reference sequence). The junction had 4 bases not matched to a gene; V was cut back by 1 base and J by 3 bases. This CDR3 region has 14 residues. From around 0.5 ug total RNA, TCR beta cDNA was generated with a primer in the constant region. Nested multiplex PCR, run for three rounds with slightly modified ARM-PCR, yielded TCR beta libraries. Each of the first two PCR rounds ran approximately 11 cycles with TRBV1-TRBV30 forward and C-beta reverse primers. MiXCR, applied by TCRdb to the multiplex PCR reads, yields one record per CDR3 protein. The sample has fewer than 400,000 distinct CDR3 sequences; 45% to 70% are singletons.

The specimen was peripheral blood. The clonotype originates from a woman aged 25-40 years with primary liver carcinoma and hepatitis B virus infection. The chain uses TRBV5-4 and TRBJ2-7; TRBD1 matches at 7 bases. The CDR3, as DNA: TGTGCCAGCAGCTTGCCGGGACAGAACTACGAGCAGTACTTC. As protein: CASSLPGQNYEQYF.